The 25 T cell receptor beta chains given below trace back to one sample, sequenced in a study of T cell changes during pregnancy in multiple sclerosis. The table came from immunoSEQ multiplex PCR; TCRdb's copy has only in-frame clones and leaves some out. The sample lists 30,000 or so clones, 90% to 95% occurring once. Here the sequenced sample was CD8+ T cells from peripheral blood mononuclear cells, taken in the second trimester of pregnancy. These receptors all come from a female donor in good health, enrolled as a control in a pregnancy study.

By its share, this clone is medium-sized. The J gene is TRBJ1-1, the V gene TRBV5-8, with D hard to call. Per the germline V gene, CDR1 is SGHTS and CDR2 is YDEGEE. The CDR3 is made up of 13 amino acids. Trimming took 2 bases from V and 1 from J, leaving 6 bases between them. CDR3 protein: CASSFPQNTEAFF. In DNA form, the CDR3 reads TGTGCCAGCAGCTTCCCCCAGAACACTGAAGCTTTCTTT.

The chain couples TRBV6-5 to TRBJ2-5; 12 nucleotides agree with TRBD2. Germline V gene sequence: CDR1 MNHEY, CDR2 SVGAGI. This CDR3 spans 16 amino acids. The ends lost 0 bases at V and 6 bases at J; junction bases unmatched: 5. CDR3: CASSYSGGLAGQTQYF. CDR3 DNA sequence: TGTGCCAGCAGTTACTCGGGGGGACTAGCGGGTCAGACCCAGTACTTC.

The genes are TRBV5-6 and TRBJ1-4; tentative D call: TRBD1 (6 bases). Per germline, CDR1 SGHDT and CDR2 YYEEEE. V was trimmed by 4 bases and J by 7 bases, leaving 11 bases between them. CDR3 length: 13 amino acids. CDR3 sequence (DNA): TGTGCCAGCAGCATGACAGGAGGTGAAAAACTGTTTTTT. Protein sequence: CASSMTGGEKLFF.

V usage is TRBV6-6 and J usage is TRBJ2-3; possibly TRBD1 for D (6 bases). CDR1 MNHNY and CDR2 SVGAGI come from the germline V gene (reference sequence). This CDR3 is built from 12 residues. V lost 5 bases to trimming and J lost 9 bases, with 12 bases between them. CDR3 loop: CASSPGDGTQYF. DNA for the CDR3: TGTGCCAGCAGTCCAGGGGATGGGACGCAGTATTTT.

J is TRBJ2-3 and V is TRBV7-3; D unresolved. Germline V gene data show CDR1 as SGHTA and CDR2 as FQGTGA. V lost 5 bases and J lost 5, with 11 bases in between. This CDR3 is 13 amino acids long. The CDR3 DNA reads TGTGCCAGCAGCACTAACAACGGAGATACGCAGTATTTT. Its translation is CASSTNNGDTQYF. The whole variable domain, remainder taken from reference TRBV7-3 and TRBJ2-3, is GAGVSQTPSNKVTEKGKYVELRCDPISGHTALYWYRQSLGQGPEFLIYFQGTGAADDSGLPNDRFFAVRPEGSVSTLKIQRTERGDSAVYLCASSTNNGDTQYFGPGTRLTVL.

This clone showed up just once. The genes are TRBV4-3 and TRBJ2-3; TRBD1 matches 11 bases. CDR3 length: 16 amino acids. Germline values: CDR1 LGHNA, CDR2 YSLEER. V gave up 0 bases and J gave up 4 bases; unmatched junction bases: 3. The CDR3 DNA sequence: TGCGCCAGCAGCCAAGATCCGGGACAGGGGGCAGATACGCAGTATTTT. As protein: CASSQDPGQGADTQYF.

The chain joins TRBV7-9 to TRBJ1-2; D is ambiguous. This CDR3 is 14 amino acids long. Trimming cost V 3 bases and J 0 bases, with 8 bases left between them. Germline-derived CDR1 and CDR2 are SEHNR and FQNEAQ (reference sequence). The CDR3 nucleotides read TGTGCCAGCAGCTTGTCGGAGACTAACTATGGCTACACCTTC. Encoded protein: CASSLSETNYGYTF.

As concerns this clone: Other DNA variants within this sample encode the same CDR3. The chain carries TRBV2 and TRBJ2-1, with 7 bases fitting TRBD2. Germline V gene data show CDR1 as SNHLY and CDR2 as FYNNEI. This CDR3 region has 14 residues. With 6 bases clipped from V and 4 bases from J, the junction kept 6 bases outside the gene matches. CDR3 nucleotides: TGTGCCAGCAGAGGTCCTAGCGGTTACAATGAGCAGTTCTTC. This gives the protein CASRGPSGYNEQFF.

The rearrangement uses TRBV27 and TRBJ1-4; unclear D gene. Germline V gene sequence: CDR1 MNHEY, CDR2 SMNVEV (reference sequence). Trimming took 2 bases from V and 1 from J, leaving 11 bases between them. The CDR3 totals 16 residues. The CDR3 loop is CASSLNFGVTNEKLFF. The DNA for the CDR3 is TGTGCCAGCAGTTTAAACTTCGGGGTAACTAATGAAAAACTGTTTTTT. Full variable domain (remainder filled in from reference TRBV27 and TRBJ1-4): EAQVTQNPRYLITVTGKKLTVTCSQNMNHEYMSWYRQDPGLGLRQIYYSMNVEVTDKGDVPEGYKVSRKEKRNFPLILESPSPNQTSLYFCASSLNFGVTNEKLFFGSGTQLSVL.

The rearrangement uses TRBV30 and TRBJ2-7; possible D gene TRBD1, 7 bases. Germline CDR1 reads GTSNPN; CDR2 reads SVGIG (reference sequence). The V end was cut by 3 bases, the J end by 3 bases, with 12 bases between. The CDR3 extends over 13 amino acids. The CDR3 is CAWRQGGYYEQYF. DNA for the CDR3: TGTGCCTGGAGGCAGGGGGGATACTACGAGCAGTACTTC.

Points on this clone: Compared with germline, one end of the junction differs, possibly owing to a read error. This chain's CDR3 is CASAEGAEPIF. CDR3 bases: TGTGCCAGCGCCGAGGGGGCAGAGCCGATCTTT. The V call is TRBV2, the J call TRBJ1-1, with 7 bases matching TRBD1. Germline V gene sequence: CDR1 SNHLY, CDR2 FYNNEI. This CDR3 has 11 amino acids.

V is TRBV18 and J is TRBJ2-1, with 12 bases that match TRBD2. J was trimmed by 9 bases and V by 6 bases; bases with no gene match: 3. Germline lookup yields CDR1 KGHSH and CDR2 LQKENI. The CDR3 consists of 13 residues. CDR3 DNA sequence: TGTGCCAGCTCCGGACTAGCGGGGCCTGAGCAGTTCTTC. Its protein is CASSGLAGPEQFF. Drawing the rest from reference TRBV18 and TRBJ2-1, the complete variable domain is NAGVMQNPRHLVRRRGQEARLRCSPMKGHSHVYWYRQLPEEGLKFMVYLQKENIIDESGMPKERFSAEFPKEGPSILRIQQVVRGDSAAYFCASSGLAGPEQFFGPGTRLTVL.

The rearrangement links TRBV4-1 to TRBJ1-2; possibly TRBD1 for D (5 bases). This CDR3 is 13 amino acids long. V was trimmed by 1 base and J by 8 bases, leaving 11 bases between them. Germline V gives CDR1 MGHRA, CDR2 YSYEKL. In DNA, the CDR3 is TGCGCCAGCAGCCAAGGGGGCCTCGGCGGCTACACCTTC. It translates to CASSQGGLGGYTF.

The chain couples TRBV7-6 to TRBJ2-1; 9 nucleotides match TRBD1. CDR1 and CDR2 (germline): SGHVS, FNYEAQ. The CDR3 runs 18 residues. After removal of 2 bases from V and 7 bases from J, the junction contained 15 bases not matched to a gene. Written as DNA, the CDR3 is TGTGCCAGCAGCTTAAGATCGTGGTGGACAGGGGTGCGGAATGAGCAGTTCTTC. Translating it yields CASSLRSWWTGVRNEQFF. Combining the CDR3 with reference TRBV7-6 and TRBJ2-1 gives the whole variable domain GAGVSQSPRYKVTKRGQDVALRCDPISGHVSLYWYRQALGQGPEFLTYFNYEAQQDKSGLPNDRFSAERPEGSISTLTIQRTEQRDSAMYRCASSLRSWWTGVRNEQFFGPGTRLTVL.

The CDR3 DNA reads TGTGCCAGCAGCCAAGTTAGGGGGCCAAATGAGCAGTTCTTC. Its translation: CASSQVRGPNEQFF. The chain couples TRBV4-2 to TRBJ2-1, with TRBD1 matching 7 bases. Losses at the gene ends were 1 base for V and 7 bases for J; bases not matched to a gene: 4. The CDR3 runs 14 residues. From germline, CDR1 is LGHNA and CDR2 YNFKEQ.

The chain is built from TRBV11-2 and TRBJ2-7; 10 bases are a match to TRBD2. With 1 base clipped from V and 6 bases from J, the junction kept 12 bases outside the gene matches. Germline V gene data show CDR1 as SGHAT and CDR2 as FQNNGV. The CDR3 length is 17 residues. The CDR3 bases are TGTGCCAGCAGCTTAGCACCTAGCGGGGGTCTCACCGGCGAGCAGTACTTC. This sequence encodes CASSLAPSGGLTGEQYF.

The chain combines TRBV30 with TRBJ1-1; tentatively, D is TRBD1 (6 bases). Germline CDR1 reads GTSNPN; CDR2 reads SVGIG (reference sequence). CDR3 length equals 13 residues. The germline V and J ends were trimmed by 2 bases and 4 bases, with 11 bases remaining between them. The CDR3 region is CAWSPGVGTEAFF. CDR3 DNA: TGTGCCTGGAGTCCAGGGGTGGGCACTGAAGCTTTCTTT.

The rearrangement uses TRBV4-3 and TRBJ2-3; TRBD2 agrees at 11 bases. J lost 0 bases, V lost 4 bases, and 15 bases had no gene match. The CDR3 has 20 residues. Germline-derived CDR1 and CDR2 are LGHNA and YSLEER. In nucleotides, the CDR3 is TGCGCCAGCAGCCCTTTAGCGGGGGGGCAACCCTTGTATAGCACAGATACGCAGTATTTT. This translates into CASSPLAGGQPLYSTDTQYF.

The chain couples TRBV7-3 to TRBJ2-2, with TRBD2 matching 7 bases. Germline CDR1 is SGHTA and CDR2 is FQGTGA. V lost 4 bases to trimming and J lost 4 bases; unmatched junction nucleotides: 6. This CDR3 spans 15 amino acids. The CDR3 nucleotides are TGTGCCAGCAGCTCGTCCGGGGGGATCACCGGGGAGCTGTTTTTT. It translates to CASSSSGGITGELFF.

The chain couples TRBV7-9 to TRBJ2-7, with TRBD1 identical over 8 bases. The germline CDR1 and CDR2 sequences are SEHNR and FQNEAQ (reference sequence). Trimming took 5 bases from V and 4 from J; bases not matched to a gene: 16. The CDR3 runs to 17 residues. The CDR3 DNA follows: TGTGCCAGCAGCCCGCGGGCTGGGGCAGGGGGCGGATACGAGCAGTACTTC. Protein: CASSPRAGAGGGYEQYF. The variable domain in full, with the rest retrieved from reference TRBV7-9 and TRBJ2-7, is DTGVSQNPRHKITKRGQNVTFRCDPISEHNRLYWYRQTLGQGPEFLTYFQNEAQLEKSRLLSDRFSAERPKGSFSTLEIQRTEQGDSAMYLCASSPRAGAGGGYEQYFGPGTRLTVT.

The chain recombines TRBV6-1 with TRBJ1-3; TRBD1 matches 7 bases. Germline V gene sequence: CDR1 MNHNS, CDR2 SASEGT. The CDR3 totals 15 residues. V gave up 5 bases and J gave up 4 bases; unmatched junction bases: 8. CDR3 in DNA: TGTGCCAGCAGTACACTTCAGGGGGGCGGAAACACCATATATTTT. It translates to CASSTLQGGGNTIYF.

V gene TRBV7-9 combines with J gene TRBJ2-7; D not certain. The CDR3 consists of 13 residues. V was clipped by 5 bases and J by 6 bases, with 14 bases between them. Per the germline V gene, CDR1 is SEHNR and CDR2 is FQNEAQ (reference sequence). CDR3 in DNA: TGTGCCAGCAGCCCTCAATCGTCGGGCGAGCAGTACTTC. This sequence encodes CASSPQSSGEQYF.

The rearrangement links TRBV7-3 to TRBJ2-3; no firm D call. The germline gives CDR1 SGHTA, CDR2 FQGTGA. This CDR3 contains 15 residues. The V end was cut by 3 bases, the J end by 5 bases, with 15 bases between. The CDR3 reads CASSLGMGRLDTQYF. The CDR3 coding sequence is TGTGCCAGCAGCTTGGGTATGGGCCGGTTAGATACGCAGTATTTT.

The CDR3 DNA reads TGTGCCAGCAGCTCCGTAGACAGGGCTGGCTATGGCTACACCTTC. It yields the protein CASSSVDRAGYGYTF. The genes are TRBV7-9 and TRBJ1-2, with TRBD1 identical over 7 bases. CDR1 and CDR2 from the germline V gene are SEHNR and FQNEAQ (reference sequence). This CDR3 has 15 amino acids. Trimming took 4 bases from V and 4 from J; bases not matched to a gene: 9.

This clone was seen a single time. The DNA for the CDR3 is TGCGCCAGCAGCCCGGGACTCCAGCTGAACACTGAAGCTTTCTTT. This sequence encodes CASSPGLQLNTEAFF. The genes are TRBV4-1 and TRBJ1-1, with TRBD1 as a possible D gene (5 bases). CDR3 size: 15 residues. The V end was cut by 4 bases, the J end by 0 bases, with 12 bases between. The germline V gene encodes CDR1 MGHRA and CDR2 YSYEKL.